The 11 T cell receptor beta chains below come from one sample, sequenced in a study of blood T cells in healthy people across ages. It was with a sample-barcoded 5' primer and a J-beta primer mix that a second PCR of roughly 6 to 12 cycles was run. TCRdb reanalysed the 5' RACE reads using MiXCR and keeps one entry per CDR3 protein. The repertoire includes 550,000 to 750,000 distinct CDR3 sequences, roughly 21% of them detected once, and roughly 3.6% sits in the top ten. The specimen sequenced was blood. These receptors all stem from a man between 65 and 85 years old in good health.

Here the CDR3 DNA reads TGTGCCACCAGTGATCCGATACAGGGGCACACAGATACGCAGTATTTT. This codes for CATSDPIQGHTDTQYF. The genes are TRBV24-1 and TRBJ2-3, with 7 bases that match TRBD1. The V gene's germline CDR1 is KGHDR and CDR2 SFDVKD. V lost 3 bases, J lost 2 bases, and 7 bases stayed unmatched. The CDR3 totals 16 residues.

This clonotype was observed a few times. V gene TRBV19 combines with J gene TRBJ2-5, with no clear D. The J call is uncertain, as TRBJ2-7 better fits the DNA end. Per germline, CDR1 LNHDA and CDR2 SQIVND (reference sequence). This CDR3 has 14 amino acids. This CDR3 is CASSPGPHSYEQYF. CDR3 DNA sequence: TGTGCCAGTAGTCCCGGACCGCACTCCTACGAGCAGTACTTC.

V usage is TRBV7-3 and J usage is TRBJ2-1; 8 bases map to TRBD2. Germline CDR1 is SGHTA and CDR2 is FQGTGA. The CDR3 is 15 amino acids. The J segment lost 8 bases and the V segment lost 4 bases, leaving 10 bases of the junction unmatched. CDR3 bases: TGTGCCAGCAGCTCGGGACTAGGAAGTGGCTATGAGCAGTTCTTC. Protein: CASSSGLGSGYEQFF.

This chain connects TRBV20-1 to TRBJ1-2, with no clear D. There are 11 residues in the CDR3. Trimming cost V 3 bases and J 8 bases, with 10 bases left between them. Germline lookup yields CDR1 DFQATT and CDR2 SNEGSKA (reference sequence). The CDR3 loop is CSASGSGGYTF. The CDR3 DNA reads TGCAGTGCTAGCGGAAGCGGAGGCTACACCTTC.

Only a few counts were recorded for this clonotype. This chain links TRBV24-1 with TRBJ2-2; 8 nucleotides line up with TRBD1. Germline CDR1 is KGHDR and CDR2 is SFDVKD. Trimming cost V 4 bases and J 5 bases; bases outside gene matches: 8. This CDR3 is 16 amino acids long. The CDR3, as DNA: TGTGCCACCAGTGACATCACAGGGGGAGGAACCGGGGAGCTGTTTTTT. Its translation is CATSDITGGGTGELFF.

The V gene is TRBV20-1, the J gene TRBJ2-3; D not certain. This CDR3 region has 14 residues. Germline-derived CDR1 and CDR2 are DFQATT and SNEGSKA (reference sequence). With 0 bases removed from V and 6 bases from J, the gap between germline ends came to 13 bases. Here the CDR3 DNA reads TGCAGTGCTAGAGATCCCTCCTTGGCGGATACGCAGTATTTT. It translates to CSARDPSLADTQYF.

This clonotype occurred a few times. The genes are TRBV28 and TRBJ1-4, with TRBD1 matching 8 bases. The CDR3 is 13 amino acids. The V gene's germline CDR1 is MDHEN and CDR2 SYDVKM. V lost 10 bases, J lost 4 bases, and 5 bases stayed unmatched. The CDR3 bases are TGTGCCATCGCGGACAGGGTTAATGAAAAACTGTTTTTT. It codes for CAIADRVNEKLFF.

Points on this clonotype: One junction end does not reproduce the germline sequence, and a read error may be involved. The chain couples TRBV2 to TRBJ1-6; D uncertain. This CDR3 region has 14 residues. Looked up from germline, CDR1 is SNHLY and CDR2 is FYNNEI. The CDR3 region has the DNA TGTGCCAGCAGTATCCAGTCCTCTAATTCACCCCTCCACTTT. The encoded protein is CASSIQSSNSPLHF.

This chain links TRBV6-5 with TRBJ2-5; D call uncertain. Matching the DNA end better, TRBJ2-7 makes the J call doubtful. This CDR3 is 12 amino acids long. Germline loops: CDR1 MNHEY, CDR2 SVGAGI. In DNA, the CDR3 is TGTGCCAGTAAAGACCCTAACTACGAGCAGTACTTC. This gives the protein CASKDPNYEQYF.

This clonotype came up a few times. The V and J genes are TRBV20-1 and TRBJ2-3, with 8 positions matching TRBD2. J was trimmed by 1 base and V by 6 bases; bases with no gene match: 6. The germline V gene has CDR1 DFQATT and CDR2 SNEGSKA (reference sequence). The CDR3 extends over 14 amino acids. The CDR3 DNA is TGCAGTGCATTACTAGCGGTTCGCACAGATACGCAGTATTTT. Its translation: CSALLAVRTDTQYF.

The V gene is TRBV20-1, the J gene TRBJ2-1; TRBD2 matches at 10 bases. The CDR3 extends over 14 amino acids. Germline V gene data show CDR1 as DFQATT and CDR2 as SNEGSKA (reference sequence). DNA for the CDR3: TGCAGAGCACTTCTAGCGGGAGTCTACAATGAGCAGTTCTTC. Its protein is CRALLAGVYNEQFF.